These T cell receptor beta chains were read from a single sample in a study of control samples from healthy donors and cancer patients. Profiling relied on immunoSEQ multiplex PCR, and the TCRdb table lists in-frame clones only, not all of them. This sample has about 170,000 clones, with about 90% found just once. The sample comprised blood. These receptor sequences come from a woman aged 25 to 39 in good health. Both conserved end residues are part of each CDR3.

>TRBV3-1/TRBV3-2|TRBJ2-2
CASSQDWNTGELFF
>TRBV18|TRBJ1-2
CASSPPGTVYYGYTF
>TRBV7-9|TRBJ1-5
CASSGGFGQPQHF
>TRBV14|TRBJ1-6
CASSHWSSYNSPLHF
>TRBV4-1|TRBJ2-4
CASSQGLAGGAGDIQYF
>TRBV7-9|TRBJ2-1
CASSKGLASYNEQFF
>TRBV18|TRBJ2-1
CASSPGLDNEQFF
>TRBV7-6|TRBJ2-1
CASSLASSGSYNEQFF
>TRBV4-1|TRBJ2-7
CASSQVYTYSYEQYF
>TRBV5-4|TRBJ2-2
CASSLQGSPGELFF
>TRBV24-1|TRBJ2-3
CATSAIGQTTDTQYF
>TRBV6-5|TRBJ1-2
CASGGRLYGYTF
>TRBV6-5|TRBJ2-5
CASRTGLSQETQYF
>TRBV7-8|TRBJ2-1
CASSLGPEQFF
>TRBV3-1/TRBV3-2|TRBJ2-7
CASSQIENDGGREQYF
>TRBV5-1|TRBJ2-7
CASSLGLAGAALGEQYF